A selection of T cell receptor beta chains follows, all from one sample in a study of T cell responses to AZD1222 COVID-19 vaccine. Generated by immunoSEQ multiplex PCR, the TCRdb table keeps only in-frame clones and is missing some. The repertoire includes more than 130,000 clones, approximately 90% of them detected once, and about 3.4% sits in the top ten. The source was peripheral blood, collected on day 0 of AZD1222 vaccination. These receptors all come from an adult in good health. CDR3s include the opening cysteine and the closing phenylalanine or tryptophan. A D gene is named only where the DNA matches it firmly. Part of the rows lack a size; the others show once, few, many or a class for expanded clones.

CDR3 length: 14; V gene: TRBV6-5; D gene: NA; clone size: NA; J gene: TRBJ2-7; CDR3 protein: CASSYSVPGNEQYF; CDR3 DNA: TGTGCCAGCAGTTACTCGGTCCCAGGGAACGAGCAGTACTTC
CDR3 length: 17; V gene: TRBV7-2; D gene: NA; clone size: NA; J gene: TRBJ2-3; CDR3 protein: CASSLVGSGLSTDTQYF; CDR3 DNA: TGTGCCAGCAGCTTAGTCGGTAGCGGACTTAGCACAGATACGCAGTATTTT
CDR3 length: 20; V gene: TRBV27; D gene: TRBD2; clone size: NA; J gene: TRBJ2-5; CDR3 protein: CASTPLKGATSGIRMETQYF; CDR3 DNA: TGTGCCAGCACCCCTCTAAAGGGGGCGACTAGCGGGATTAGGATGGAGACCCAGTACTTC
CDR3 length: 15; V gene: TRBV3-1/TRBV3-2; D gene: NA; clone size: NA; J gene: TRBJ2-5; CDR3 protein: CASSQVGREVGTQYF; CDR3 DNA: TGTGCCAGCAGCCAAGTTGGCAGGGAGGTTGGGACCCAGTACTTC
CDR3 length: 16; V gene: TRBV6-2/TRBV6-3; D gene: TRBD1; clone size: NA; J gene: TRBJ1-1; CDR3 protein: CASSLDRGEGVGEAFF; CDR3 DNA: TGTGCCAGCAGCCTCGACAGGGGGGAAGGGGTGGGTGAAGCTTTCTTT
CDR3 length: 15; V gene: TRBV2; D gene: NA; clone size: NA; J gene: TRBJ2-2; CDR3 protein: CASSVAGLNTGELFF; CDR3 DNA: TGTGCCAGCAGTGTGGCGGGGTTGAACACCGGGGAGCTGTTTTTT
CDR3 length: 16; V gene: TRBV7-9; D gene: NA; clone size: NA; J gene: TRBJ1-3; CDR3 protein: CASSLARQSSGNTIYF; CDR3 DNA: TGTGCCAGCAGCTTAGCGCGCCAGAGCTCTGGAAACACCATATATTTT
CDR3 length: 17; V gene: TRBV7-6; D gene: NA; clone size: NA; J gene: TRBJ1-5; CDR3 protein: CASSLVSGAKGNQPQHF; CDR3 DNA: TGTGCCAGCAGCTTAGTATCAGGGGCTAAGGGCAATCAGCCCCAGCATTTT
CDR3 length: 15; V gene: TRBV7-2; D gene: NA; clone size: NA; J gene: TRBJ1-1; CDR3 protein: CASSLVGMGDTEAFF; CDR3 DNA: TGTGCCAGCAGCTTAGTAGGGATGGGGGACACTGAAGCTTTCTTT
CDR3 length: 13; V gene: TRBV5-1; D gene: NA; clone size: NA; J gene: TRBJ1-1; CDR3 protein: CASSFTANTEAFF; CDR3 DNA: TGCGCCAGCAGCTTCACGGCGAACACTGAAGCTTTCTTT
CDR3 length: 14; V gene: TRBV5-1; D gene: NA; clone size: NA; J gene: TRBJ2-2; CDR3 protein: CASSFPANTGELFF; CDR3 DNA: TGCGCCAGCAGCTTTCCAGCGAACACCGGGGAGCTGTTTTTT
CDR3 length: 14; V gene: TRBV7-9; D gene: NA; clone size: few; J gene: TRBJ1-5; CDR3 protein: CASSPGPNNQPQHF; CDR3 DNA: TGTGCCAGCAGCCCGGGACCGAACAATCAGCCCCAGCATTTT
CDR3 length: 16; V gene: TRBV19; D gene: NA; clone size: NA; J gene: TRBJ2-7; CDR3 protein: CASSGKDTLSWGEQYF; CDR3 DNA: TGTGCCAGTAGTGGAAAGGACACCTTAAGTTGGGGCGAGCAGTACTTC
CDR3 length: 15; V gene: TRBV6-2/TRBV6-3; D gene: NA; clone size: NA; J gene: TRBJ1-6; CDR3 protein: CASSPRQLGRSPLHF; CDR3 DNA: TGTGCCAGCAGTCCCCGTCAACTAGGGAGGTCACCCCTCCACTTT
CDR3 length: 15; V gene: TRBV11-2; D gene: NA; clone size: NA; J gene: TRBJ2-1; CDR3 protein: CASSLSGRVYNEQFF; CDR3 DNA: TGTGCCAGCAGCTTATCCGGGAGAGTATACAATGAGCAGTTCTTC
CDR3 length: 12; V gene: TRBV11-3; D gene: NA; clone size: once; J gene: TRBJ1-1; CDR3 protein: CASGTRNTEAFF; CDR3 DNA: TGTGCCAGCGGAACCCGGAACACTGAAGCTTTCTTT
CDR3 length: 17; V gene: TRBV5-3; D gene: TRBD1; clone size: NA; J gene: TRBJ1-1; CDR3 protein: CARSLAPLDREDTEAFF; CDR3 DNA: TGTGCCAGAAGCTTGGCCCCCCTCGACAGGGAAGACACTGAAGCTTTCTTT
CDR3 length: 17; V gene: TRBV29-1; D gene: NA; clone size: NA; J gene: TRBJ2-3; CDR3 protein: CSVEDPSRISGTDTQYF; CDR3 DNA: TGCAGCGTTGAAGATCCGAGCAGGATCTCGGGCACAGATACGCAGTATTTT
CDR3 length: 13; V gene: TRBV5-6; D gene: NA; clone size: NA; J gene: TRBJ1-1; CDR3 protein: CASSLAGGSGTFF; CDR3 DNA: TGTGCCAGCAGCTTGGCTGGAGGGTCCGGGACTTTCTTT
CDR3 length: 14; V gene: TRBV7-9; D gene: TRBD1; clone size: NA; J gene: TRBJ1-1; CDR3 protein: CASSLVPNRGEAFF; CDR3 DNA: TGTGCCAGCAGCTTAGTACCCAACAGGGGTGAAGCTTTCTTT
CDR3 length: 16; V gene: TRBV29-1; D gene: NA; clone size: NA; J gene: TRBJ1-2; CDR3 protein: CSVTGNRGALNYGYTF; CDR3 DNA: TGCAGCGTGACAGGAAACCGCGGGGCCCTTAACTATGGCTACACCTTC
CDR3 length: 13; V gene: TRBV7-9; D gene: NA; clone size: NA; J gene: TRBJ1-4; CDR3 protein: CASSLDGYEKLFF; CDR3 DNA: TGTGCCAGCAGCTTAGACGGGTATGAAAAACTGTTTTTT
CDR3 length: 13; V gene: TRBV6-6; D gene: NA; clone size: NA; J gene: TRBJ1-6; CDR3 protein: CASNPVVNSPLHF; CDR3 DNA: TGTGCCAGCAACCCAGTCGTGAATTCACCCCTCCACTTT
CDR3 length: 15; V gene: TRBV7-2; D gene: TRBD1; clone size: NA; J gene: TRBJ1-6; CDR3 protein: CASSPGQGYNSPLHF; CDR3 DNA: TGTGCCAGCAGCCCAGGACAGGGATATAATTCACCCCTCCACTTT
CDR3 length: 16; V gene: TRBV7-2; D gene: TRBD2; clone size: NA; J gene: TRBJ2-7; CDR3 protein: CASSSLTSGRTYEQYF; CDR3 DNA: TGTGCCAGCAGCTCCCTGACTAGCGGGAGAACCTACGAGCAGTACTTC
CDR3 length: 12; V gene: TRBV30; D gene: NA; clone size: NA; J gene: TRBJ1-1; CDR3 protein: CAWSVNQNEAFF; CDR3 DNA: TGTGCCTGGAGTGTAAATCAGAATGAAGCTTTCTTT
CDR3 length: 14; V gene: TRBV30; D gene: NA; clone size: NA; J gene: TRBJ1-4; CDR3 protein: CAWRPGRGSVELFF; CDR3 DNA: TGTGCCTGGAGACCGGGAAGGGGGAGCGTGGAACTGTTTTTT
CDR3 length: 13; V gene: TRBV4-3; D gene: NA; clone size: NA; J gene: TRBJ1-1; CDR3 protein: CASSLYVSPEAFF; CDR3 DNA: TGCGCCAGCAGCCTATACGTTAGCCCTGAAGCTTTCTTT
CDR3 length: 11; V gene: TRBV5-6; D gene: NA; clone size: NA; J gene: TRBJ2-2; CDR3 protein: CASSYTGELFF; CDR3 DNA: TGTGCCAGCAGCTACACCGGGGAGCTGTTTTTT
CDR3 length: 14; V gene: TRBV7-9; D gene: NA; clone size: NA; J gene: TRBJ1-1; CDR3 protein: CASSPTLLNTEAFF; CDR3 DNA: TGTGCCAGCAGCCCGACACTGCTGAACACTGAAGCTTTCTTT
CDR3 length: 16; V gene: TRBV7-3; D gene: NA; clone size: NA; J gene: TRBJ1-1; CDR3 protein: CASSPHPGYPNTEAFF; CDR3 DNA: TGTGCCAGCAGCCCACACCCAGGGTACCCGAACACTGAAGCTTTCTTT
CDR3 length: 14; V gene: TRBV28; D gene: NA; clone size: few; J gene: TRBJ1-1; CDR3 protein: CASSLIRANTEAFF; CDR3 DNA: TGTGCCAGCAGTTTAATTAGAGCGAACACTGAAGCTTTCTTT
CDR3 length: 15; V gene: TRBV7-8; D gene: TRBD2; clone size: NA; J gene: TRBJ2-7; CDR3 protein: CASSLSLSGGYEQYF; CDR3 DNA: TGTGCCAGCAGCTTAAGTTTATCCGGGGGGTACGAGCAGTACTTC
CDR3 length: 13; V gene: TRBV11-3; D gene: NA; clone size: NA; J gene: TRBJ1-1; CDR3 protein: CASSPGGNTEAFF; CDR3 DNA: TGTGCCAGCAGCCCGGGGGGGAACACTGAAGCTTTCTTT
CDR3 length: 14; V gene: TRBV2; D gene: TRBD1; clone size: NA; J gene: TRBJ1-2; CDR3 protein: CASSGDSRNYGYTF; CDR3 DNA: TGTGCCAGCTCTGGGGACAGTCGTAACTATGGCTACACCTTC
CDR3 length: 14; V gene: TRBV24-1; D gene: NA; clone size: NA; J gene: TRBJ1-3; CDR3 protein: CATRASPTGNTIYF; CDR3 DNA: TGTGCCACCCGCGCAAGTCCAACTGGAAACACCATATATTTT
CDR3 length: 13; V gene: TRBV5-6; D gene: NA; clone size: NA; J gene: TRBJ2-1; CDR3 protein: CASSSRDYNEQFF; CDR3 DNA: TGTGCCAGCAGCTCCAGGGACTACAATGAGCAGTTCTTC
CDR3 length: 15; V gene: TRBV6-1; D gene: NA; clone size: once; J gene: TRBJ1-2; CDR3 protein: CASSEAGGANYGYTF; CDR3 DNA: TGTGCCAGCAGTGAAGCGGGGGGAGCTAACTATGGCTACACCTTC
CDR3 length: 17; V gene: TRBV11-3; D gene: NA; clone size: NA; J gene: TRBJ1-6; CDR3 protein: CASSLDRGGEGTSPLHF; CDR3 DNA: TGTGCCAGCAGCTTAGATCGCGGGGGCGAAGGGACCTCACCCCTCCACTTT
CDR3 length: 12; V gene: TRBV5-6; D gene: NA; clone size: few; J gene: TRBJ2-1; CDR3 protein: CASSPPRGEQFF; CDR3 DNA: TGTGCCAGCAGCCCGCCCCGGGGTGAGCAGTTCTTC
CDR3 length: 16; V gene: TRBV19; D gene: NA; clone size: few; J gene: TRBJ1-6; CDR3 protein: CASSIDSVSYNSPLHF; CDR3 DNA: TGTGCCAGTAGTATTGACAGTGTGTCCTATAATTCACCCCTCCACTTT
CDR3 length: 16; V gene: TRBV6-5; D gene: NA; clone size: NA; J gene: TRBJ1-1; CDR3 protein: CASSYPPGAGYTEAFF; CDR3 DNA: TGTGCCAGCAGTTACCCCCCTGGGGCAGGATACACTGAAGCTTTCTTT
CDR3 length: 15; V gene: TRBV13; D gene: NA; clone size: NA; J gene: TRBJ1-4; CDR3 protein: CASSSSQGPSEKLFF; CDR3 DNA: TGTGCCAGCAGCTCCTCACAGGGACCCAGCGAAAAACTGTTTTTT
CDR3 length: 12; V gene: TRBV12-3/TRBV12-4; D gene: NA; clone size: NA; J gene: TRBJ2-7; CDR3 protein: CASSPSSYEQYF; CDR3 DNA: TGTGCCAGCAGCCCCAGCTCCTACGAGCAGTACTTC
CDR3 length: 16; V gene: TRBV5-6; D gene: NA; clone size: NA; J gene: TRBJ2-7; CDR3 protein: CASSGGLLPSSYEQYF; CDR3 DNA: TGTGCCAGCAGCGGAGGGCTACTACCGAGCTCCTACGAGCAGTACTTC
CDR3 length: 14; V gene: TRBV15; D gene: NA; clone size: NA; J gene: TRBJ2-2; CDR3 protein: CATSRGMNTGELFF; CDR3 DNA: TGTGCCACCAGCAGAGGGATGAACACCGGGGAGCTGTTTTTT
CDR3 length: 17; V gene: TRBV2; D gene: TRBD2; clone size: NA; J gene: TRBJ2-7; CDR3 protein: CASSEFLAGGPINEQYF; CDR3 DNA: TGTGCCAGCAGTGAATTCCTAGCGGGAGGGCCGATTAACGAGCAGTACTTC
CDR3 length: 12; V gene: TRBV10-3; D gene: NA; clone size: NA; J gene: TRBJ2-7; CDR3 protein: CAISEGGPEQYF; CDR3 DNA: TGTGCCATCAGTGAAGGGGGACCTGAGCAGTACTTC
CDR3 length: 17; V gene: TRBV28; D gene: NA; clone size: once; J gene: TRBJ2-1; CDR3 protein: CASSTSGLAGGHNEQFF; CDR3 DNA: NA